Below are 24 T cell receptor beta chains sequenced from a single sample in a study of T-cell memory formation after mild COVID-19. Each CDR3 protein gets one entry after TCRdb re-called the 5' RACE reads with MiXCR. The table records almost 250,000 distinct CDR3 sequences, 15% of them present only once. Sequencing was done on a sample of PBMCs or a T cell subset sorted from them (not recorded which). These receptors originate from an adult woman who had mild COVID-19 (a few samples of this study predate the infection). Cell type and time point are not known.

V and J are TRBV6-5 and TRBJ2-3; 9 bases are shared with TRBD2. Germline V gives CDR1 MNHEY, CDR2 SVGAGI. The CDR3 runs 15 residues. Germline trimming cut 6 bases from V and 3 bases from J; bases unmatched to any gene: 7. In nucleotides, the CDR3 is TGTGCCAGCAGGCCAATTAGCGGGGGTACAGATACGCAGTATTTT. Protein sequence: CASRPISGGTDTQYF.

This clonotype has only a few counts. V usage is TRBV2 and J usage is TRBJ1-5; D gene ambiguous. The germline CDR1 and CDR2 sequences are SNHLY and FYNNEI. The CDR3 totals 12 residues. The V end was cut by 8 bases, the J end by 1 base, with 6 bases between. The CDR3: CASQDSNQPQHF. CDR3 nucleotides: TGTGCCAGCCAGGACAGCAATCAGCCCCAGCATTTT.

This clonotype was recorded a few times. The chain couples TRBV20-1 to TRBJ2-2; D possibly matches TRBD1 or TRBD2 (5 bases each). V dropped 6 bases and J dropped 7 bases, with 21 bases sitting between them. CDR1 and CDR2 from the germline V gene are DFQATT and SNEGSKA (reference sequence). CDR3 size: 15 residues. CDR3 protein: CSAPYRGSYNGELFF. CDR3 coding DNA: TGCAGTGCACCATACCGGGGCTCCTATAACGGGGAGCTGTTTTTT.

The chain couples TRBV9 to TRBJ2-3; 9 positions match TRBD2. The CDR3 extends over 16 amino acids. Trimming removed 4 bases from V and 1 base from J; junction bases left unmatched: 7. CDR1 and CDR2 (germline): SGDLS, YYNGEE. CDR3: CASSQLAGRGTDTQYF. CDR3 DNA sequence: TGTGCCAGCAGCCAACTAGCGGGCAGGGGCACAGATACGCAGTATTTT. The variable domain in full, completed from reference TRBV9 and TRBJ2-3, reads DSGVTQTPKHLITATGQRVTLRCSPRSGDLSVYWYQQSLDQGLQFLIQYYNGEERAKGNILERFSAQQFPDLHSELNLSSLELGDSALYFCASSQLAGRGTDTQYFGPGTRLTVL.

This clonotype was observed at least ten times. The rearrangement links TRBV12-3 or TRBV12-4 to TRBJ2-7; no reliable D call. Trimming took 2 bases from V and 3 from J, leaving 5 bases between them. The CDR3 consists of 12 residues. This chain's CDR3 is CASSLLDYEQYF. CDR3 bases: TGTGCCAGCAGTTTACTCGACTACGAGCAGTACTTC.

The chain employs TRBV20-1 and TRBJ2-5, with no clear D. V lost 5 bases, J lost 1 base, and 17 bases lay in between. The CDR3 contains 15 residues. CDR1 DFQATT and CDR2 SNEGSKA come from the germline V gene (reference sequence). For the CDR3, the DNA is TGCAGTGCTCGCGAATCCTCGAGGCCCCAAGAGACCCAGTACTTC. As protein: CSARESSRPQETQYF.

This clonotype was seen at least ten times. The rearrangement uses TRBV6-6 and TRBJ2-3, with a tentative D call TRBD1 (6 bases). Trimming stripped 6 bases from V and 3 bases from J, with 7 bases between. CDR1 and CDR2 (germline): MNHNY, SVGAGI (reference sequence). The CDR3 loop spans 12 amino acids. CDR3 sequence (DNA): TGTGCCAGCAGACAGGGTACAGATACGCAGTATTTT. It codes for CASRQGTDTQYF.

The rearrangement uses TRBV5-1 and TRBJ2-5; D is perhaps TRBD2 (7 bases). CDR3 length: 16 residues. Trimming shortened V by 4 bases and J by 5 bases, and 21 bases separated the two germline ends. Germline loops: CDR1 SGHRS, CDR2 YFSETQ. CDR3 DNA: TGCGCCAGCAGCCCCATGGGGGGGGCGATTAGGGAGACCCAGTACTTC. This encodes CASSPMGGAIRETQYF. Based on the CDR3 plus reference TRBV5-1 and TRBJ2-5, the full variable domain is KAGVTQTPRYLIKTRGQQVTLSCSPISGHRSVSWYQQTPGQGLQFLFEYFSETQRNKGNFPGRFSGRQFSNSRSEMNVSTLELGDSALYLCASSPMGGAIRETQYFGPGTRLLVL.

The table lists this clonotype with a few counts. The CDR3, as DNA: TGTGCCAGCAGCCGGATGAGAAGGGAGGGTGTCACAGATACGCAGTATTTT. Translation gives CASSRMRREGVTDTQYF. The chain employs TRBV6-6 and TRBJ2-3; TRBD2 aligns across 7 bases. J was trimmed by 2 bases and V by 6 bases; bases with no gene match: 14. CDR1 is MNHNY and CDR2 is SVGAGI in the germline V gene (reference sequence). This CDR3 contains 17 residues.

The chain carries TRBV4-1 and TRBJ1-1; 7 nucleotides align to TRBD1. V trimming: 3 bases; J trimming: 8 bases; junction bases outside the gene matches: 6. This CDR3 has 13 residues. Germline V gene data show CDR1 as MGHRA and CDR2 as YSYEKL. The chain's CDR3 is CASSHAGTVEAFF. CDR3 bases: TGCGCCAGCAGCCACGCCGGGACAGTCGAAGCTTTCTTT.

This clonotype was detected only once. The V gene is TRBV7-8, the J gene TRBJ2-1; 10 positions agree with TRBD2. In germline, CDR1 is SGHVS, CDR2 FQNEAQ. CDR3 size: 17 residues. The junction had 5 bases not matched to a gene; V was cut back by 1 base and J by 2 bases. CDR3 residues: CASSLDPTSGAYNEQFF. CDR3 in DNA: TGTGCCAGCAGCTTAGACCCTACTAGCGGGGCCTACAATGAGCAGTTCTTC.

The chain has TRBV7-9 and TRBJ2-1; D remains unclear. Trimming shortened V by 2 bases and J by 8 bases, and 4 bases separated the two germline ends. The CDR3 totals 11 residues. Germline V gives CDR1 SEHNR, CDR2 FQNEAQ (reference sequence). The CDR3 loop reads CASSLSDEQFF. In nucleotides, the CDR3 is TGTGCCAGCAGCTTAAGCGATGAGCAGTTCTTC.

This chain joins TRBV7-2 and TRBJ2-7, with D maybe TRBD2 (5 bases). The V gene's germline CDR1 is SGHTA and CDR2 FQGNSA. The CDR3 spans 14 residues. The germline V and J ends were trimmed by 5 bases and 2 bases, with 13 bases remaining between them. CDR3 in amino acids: CASSPSSGPYEQYF. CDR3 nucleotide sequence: TGTGCCAGCAGCCCCTCCAGCGGCCCCTACGAGCAGTACTTC.

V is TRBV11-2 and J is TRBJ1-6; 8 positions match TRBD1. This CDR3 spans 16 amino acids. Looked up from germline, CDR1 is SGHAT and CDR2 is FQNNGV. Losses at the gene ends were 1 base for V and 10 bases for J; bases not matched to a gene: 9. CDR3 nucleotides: TGTGCCAGCAGCTTAGCGTTCGGACAGGGAGGCTCACCCCTCCACTTT. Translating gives CASSLAFGQGGSPLHF.

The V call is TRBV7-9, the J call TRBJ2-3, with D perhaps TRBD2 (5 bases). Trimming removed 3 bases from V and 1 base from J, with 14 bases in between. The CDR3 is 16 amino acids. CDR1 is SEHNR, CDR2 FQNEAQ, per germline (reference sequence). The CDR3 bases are TGTGCCAGCAGCTTGAGGGTATCAACGGGCACAGATACGCAGTATTTT. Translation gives CASSLRVSTGTDTQYF.

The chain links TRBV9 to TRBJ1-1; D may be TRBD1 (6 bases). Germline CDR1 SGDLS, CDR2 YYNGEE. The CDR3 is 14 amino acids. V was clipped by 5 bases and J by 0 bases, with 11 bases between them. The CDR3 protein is CASSAGHMNTEAFF. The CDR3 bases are TGTGCCAGCAGTGCGGGACATATGAACACTGAAGCTTTCTTT.

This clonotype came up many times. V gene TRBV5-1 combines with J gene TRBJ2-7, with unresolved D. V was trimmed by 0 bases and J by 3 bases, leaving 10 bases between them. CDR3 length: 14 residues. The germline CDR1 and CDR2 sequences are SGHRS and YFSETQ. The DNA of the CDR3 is TGCGCCAGCAGCTTGGAAGGACCGAGCTACGAGCAGTACTTC. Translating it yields CASSLEGPSYEQYF.

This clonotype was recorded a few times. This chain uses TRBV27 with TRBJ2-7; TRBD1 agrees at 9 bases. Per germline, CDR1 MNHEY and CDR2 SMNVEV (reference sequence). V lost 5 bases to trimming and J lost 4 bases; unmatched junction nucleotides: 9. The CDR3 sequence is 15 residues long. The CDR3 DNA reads TGTGCCAGCAGTCCAACAGGGGGCCGTTTATACGAGCAGTACTTC. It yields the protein CASSPTGGRLYEQYF.

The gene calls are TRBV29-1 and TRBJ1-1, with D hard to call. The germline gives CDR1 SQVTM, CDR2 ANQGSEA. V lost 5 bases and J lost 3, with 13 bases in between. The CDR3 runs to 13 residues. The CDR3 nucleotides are TGCAGCGTTTTACTATACCGGGACACTGAAGCTTTCTTT. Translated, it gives CSVLLYRDTEAFF.

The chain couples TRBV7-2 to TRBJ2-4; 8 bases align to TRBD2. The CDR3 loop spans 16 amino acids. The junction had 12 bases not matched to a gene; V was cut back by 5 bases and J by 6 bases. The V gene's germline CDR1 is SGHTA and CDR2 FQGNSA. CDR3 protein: CASSVVRTSWTNIQYF. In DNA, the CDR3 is TGTGCCAGCAGCGTAGTCAGGACTAGCTGGACAAACATTCAGTACTTC.

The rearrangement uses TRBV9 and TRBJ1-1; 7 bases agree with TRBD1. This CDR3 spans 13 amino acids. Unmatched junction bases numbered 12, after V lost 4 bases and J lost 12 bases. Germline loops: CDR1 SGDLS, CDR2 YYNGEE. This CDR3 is CASSTQGTGETFF. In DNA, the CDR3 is TGTGCCAGCAGCACCCAGGGAACAGGGGAGACTTTCTTT.

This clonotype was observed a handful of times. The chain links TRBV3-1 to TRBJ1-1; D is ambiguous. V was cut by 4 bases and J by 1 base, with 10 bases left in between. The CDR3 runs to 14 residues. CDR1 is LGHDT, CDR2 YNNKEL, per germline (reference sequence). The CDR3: CASSPTRRNTEAFF. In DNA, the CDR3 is TGTGCCAGCAGCCCAACGAGGAGGAACACTGAAGCTTTCTTT.

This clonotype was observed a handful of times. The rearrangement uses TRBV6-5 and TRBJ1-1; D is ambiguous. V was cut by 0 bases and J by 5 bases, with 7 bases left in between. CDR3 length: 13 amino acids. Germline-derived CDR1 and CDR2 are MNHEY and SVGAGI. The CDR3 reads CASSYSRNTEAFF. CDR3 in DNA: TGTGCCAGCAGTTACTCGAGAAATACTGAAGCTTTCTTT.

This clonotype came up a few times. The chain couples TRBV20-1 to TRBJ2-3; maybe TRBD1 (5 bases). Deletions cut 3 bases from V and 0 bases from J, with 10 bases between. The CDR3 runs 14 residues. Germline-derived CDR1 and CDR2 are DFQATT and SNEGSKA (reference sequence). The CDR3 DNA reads TGCAGTGCTAGGGGGCGTGCTAGCACAGATACGCAGTATTTT. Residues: CSARGRASTDTQYF.